One and the same sample provided the 18 T cell receptor beta chains below, sequenced in a study of early T cells in non-severe SARS-CoV-2 infection. TCRdb reprocessed the 5' RACE reads with MiXCR, giving one entry per CDR3 protein. Here the sample spans 75,000 to 80,000 distinct CDR3 sequences, 15% to 20% being singletons. The source material was whole blood. The receptors stem from an adult who was a healthcare worker with PCR-confirmed SARS-CoV-2 infection or an uninfected control (not recorded which).

This clonotype was recorded at least ten times. The chain combines TRBV20-1 with TRBJ2-1, with 8 bases aligning to TRBD2. Germline CDR1 DFQATT, CDR2 SNEGSKA (reference sequence). V shed 6 bases and J 8 bases; nucleotides not matched to a gene: 6. CDR3 length: 12 residues. The CDR3 spells CSAGTRGDEQFF. For the CDR3, the DNA is TGCAGTGCCGGGACTAGGGGCGATGAGCAGTTCTTC.

The rearrangement joins TRBV5-1 to TRBJ2-5, with D perhaps matching TRBD1 (6 bases). This CDR3 spans 15 amino acids. Germline V gene data show CDR1 as SGHRS and CDR2 as YFSETQ. V gave up 1 base and J gave up 2 bases, with 12 bases separating them. The DNA for the CDR3 is TGCGCCAGCAGCTTGTTCACAGGGCTGCAAGAGACCCAGTACTTC. This translates into CASSLFTGLQETQYF.

This clonotype was seen a few times. The chain is built from TRBV30 and TRBJ1-2, with 11 bases that match TRBD1. This CDR3 has 14 residues. Germline CDR1 reads GTSNPN; CDR2 reads SVGIG (reference sequence). The J segment lost 4 bases and the V segment lost 3 bases, leaving 4 bases of the junction unmatched. CDR3 region: CAWRAGTGGYGYTF. Here the CDR3 DNA reads TGTGCCTGGAGGGCTGGGACAGGGGGCTATGGCTACACCTTC.

The chain has TRBV20-1 and TRBJ2-5; 8 nucleotides agree with TRBD1. Germline V lookup: CDR1 DFQATT, CDR2 SNEGSKA (reference sequence). The CDR3 has 15 residues. With 3 bases clipped from V and 2 bases from J, the junction kept 8 bases outside the gene matches. CDR3 nucleotides: TGCAGTGCTAGGGGCCCGGGACAGGTACAAGAGACCCAGTACTTC. Protein product: CSARGPGQVQETQYF.

The CDR3 spells CSADGGSLAKNIQYF. The CDR3 nucleotides read TGCAGTGCTGACGGGGGATCTCTAGCCAAAAACATTCAGTACTTC. V is TRBV20-1 and J is TRBJ2-4; D is possibly TRBD2 (6 bases). This CDR3 has 15 residues. V shed 5 bases and J shed 0 bases, with 14 bases lying between them. Germline values: CDR1 DFQATT, CDR2 SNEGSKA (reference sequence).

The V gene is TRBV2, the J gene TRBJ1-1; D remains ambiguous. The CDR3 consists of 14 residues. The V gene lost 6 bases and the J gene lost 2 bases, with 13 bases spanning the gap. CDR1 and CDR2 (germline): SNHLY, FYNNEI. The CDR3 nucleotides are TGTGCCAGCAGGGACCCTGGGGTTAACACTGAAGCTTTCTTT. Its translation is CASRDPGVNTEAFF.

The sample holds many counts of this clonotype. The J gene is TRBJ2-1, the V gene TRBV5-1; D gene unclear. Germline assignment: CDR1 SGHRS and CDR2 YFSETQ. V was pared by 3 bases and J by 8 bases, with 9 bases between. This CDR3 is 12 amino acids long. For the CDR3, the DNA is TGCGCCAGCAGCTCCCCCGCGGATGAGCAGTTCTTC. Protein product: CASSSPADEQFF. Full variable domain (outside the CDR3, taken from reference TRBV5-1 and TRBJ2-1): KAGVTQTPRYLIKTRGQQVTLSCSPISGHRSVSWYQQTPGQGLQFLFEYFSETQRNKGNFPGRFSGRQFSNSRSEMNVSTLELGDSALYLCASSSPADEQFFGPGTRLTVL.

The chain uses TRBV20-1 and TRBJ2-1, with D perhaps TRBD1 or TRBD2 (5 bases each). The length of the CDR3 is 14 residues. Germline CDR1 DFQATT, CDR2 SNEGSKA (reference sequence). Trimming shortened V by 6 bases and J by 0 bases, and 12 bases separated the two germline ends. In DNA form, the CDR3 reads TGCAGTGCCGAGGGGCTGTTCTCCTACAATGAGCAGTTCTTC. This sequence encodes CSAEGLFSYNEQFF.

This clonotype was observed a few times. The chain combines TRBV5-1 with TRBJ1-2; D remains ambiguous. This CDR3 contains 15 residues. Germline CDR1 SGHRS, CDR2 YFSETQ. V was shortened by 4 bases and J by 0 bases, with 13 bases between the two germline ends. For the CDR3, the DNA is TGCGCCAGCAGCCTTACCGACGGGACTAACTATGGCTACACCTTC. Translation: CASSLTDGTNYGYTF.

This clonotype was seen a few times. In nucleotides, the CDR3 is TGTGCCAGCAGGCCGACAGGATGGAACACTGAAGCTTTCTTT. This encodes CASRPTGWNTEAFF. The gene calls are TRBV6-5 and TRBJ1-1, with TRBD1 as a possible D gene (6 bases). The CDR3 covers 14 residues. From germline, CDR1 is MNHEY and CDR2 SVGAGI. Trimming shortened V by 6 bases and J by 1 base, and 12 bases separated the two germline ends.

This clonotype was detected a few times. The J gene is TRBJ2-7, the V gene TRBV12-3 or TRBV12-4; maybe TRBD1 (6 bases). The germline V and J ends were trimmed by 0 bases and 5 bases, with 11 bases remaining between them. The CDR3 consists of 14 residues. The CDR3 protein is CASSLAPNRDEQYF. The CDR3 DNA sequence: TGTGCCAGCAGTTTAGCCCCGAACAGGGACGAGCAGTACTTC.

This clonotype was seen more than once but under ten times. The chain has TRBV2 and TRBJ2-3; no clear D gene. CDR1 and CDR2 (germline): SNHLY, FYNNEI. The CDR3 has 14 residues. The V end lost 0 bases, the J end lost 4 bases, and 8 bases lay between the germline ends. The CDR3, as DNA: TGTGCCAGCAGTGAAGCGCTTAGCTCAGATACGCAGTATTTT. This translates into CASSEALSSDTQYF.

The chain recombines TRBV10-1 with TRBJ2-2; TRBD1 matches 7 bases. V gave up 10 bases and J gave up 0 bases; unmatched junction bases: 8. CDR3 length: 15 amino acids. Germline V gives CDR1 WNHNN, CDR2 SYGVQD (reference sequence). CDR3 bases: TGCGCCAACAGCGCCGGGACAGCGAACACCGGGGAGCTGTTTTTT. Encoded protein: CANSAGTANTGELFF.

The sample holds a few counts of this clonotype. This rearrangement joins TRBV11-2 to TRBJ2-7, with 10 bases fitting TRBD2. V shed 3 bases and J 4 bases; nucleotides not matched to a gene: 3. CDR1 and CDR2 (germline): SGHAT, FQNNGV. CDR3 length: 14 amino acids. DNA for the CDR3: TGTGCCAGCAGCTTTACTAGCGGGGTGTACGAGCAGTACTTC. Its translation: CASSFTSGVYEQYF.

The J gene is TRBJ2-1, the V gene TRBV15; possibly TRBD2 for D (6 bases). Trimming shortened V by 1 base and J by 9 bases, and 7 bases separated the two germline ends. Germline V gene lookup returns CDR1 LNHNV and CDR2 YYDKDF (reference sequence). The CDR3 loop spans 12 amino acids. The CDR3 region has the DNA TGTGCCACCAGCAGAGTGGGAGGTGAGCAGTTCTTC. This translates into CATSRVGGEQFF.

This CDR3 reads CASRRGFKSSYNSPLHF. CDR3 in DNA: TGTGCCAGCAGGCGGGGCTTCAAGAGCTCCTATAATTCACCCCTCCACTTT. The gene calls are TRBV6-1 and TRBJ1-6; possibly TRBD1 for D (5 bases). Trimming stripped 6 bases from V and 0 bases from J, with 15 bases between. The CDR3 contains 17 residues. CDR1 is MNHNS, CDR2 SASEGT, per germline.

This clonotype was picked up a small number of times. The chain uses TRBV5-1 and TRBJ2-1, with 14 positions matching TRBD2. V lost 2 bases to trimming and J lost 0 bases; unmatched junction nucleotides: 13. The germline gives CDR1 SGHRS, CDR2 YFSETQ. The CDR3 totals 21 residues. The CDR3 here is CASSFSTSGTSGSTSYNEQFF. For the CDR3, the DNA is TGCGCCAGCAGCTTCTCTACCTCCGGGACTAGCGGGAGTACCTCCTACAATGAGCAGTTCTTC.

The sample holds a few counts of this clonotype. The genes are TRBV11-2 and TRBJ2-1, with 9 nucleotides matching TRBD2. Per germline, CDR1 SGHAT and CDR2 FQNNGV. With 0 bases clipped from V and 1 base from J, the junction kept 7 bases outside the gene matches. The CDR3 has 18 residues. The CDR3 spells CASSLESLAGWSYNEQFF. As DNA, the CDR3 is TGTGCCAGCAGCTTAGAAAGTCTAGCGGGATGGTCCTACAATGAGCAGTTCTTC.